Detailed here is one T cell receptor (beta chain). This clone's antigen is unknown. No base quality values were provided; no much bigger clone lies one nucleotide off. The CDR3 regions of human TCRbeta chains were subjected to immunosequencing. Regarding the original processing steps: TCRs in the repertoires were matched against a reference library of SARS-CoV-2-specific TCRs that had been generated with the MIRA antigen-specificity platform. Breadth was defined as the fraction of unique TCRs that were SARS-CoV-2-associated, and depth was defined as the fraction of total T cells that were SARS-CoV-2-associated. Each spike-specific TCR was assigned to its reactive spike region and to a CD4 or CD8 class using the MIRA data. Log10-transformed breadth and depth values were compared by one-way ANOVA with Sidak's multiple comparisons tests. TCRdb mirrors the immuneACCESS table, restricted to in-frame sequences. Some clones are absent from its copies; in checked studies, under half trace to an unresolved V gene, and the reason for the others is unknown. V and J calls and clone size follow that table, whereas D and trimming were derived from the DNA. In this sample the table shows more than 150,000 clones, 70% to 90% of which occur a single time. The ten largest clones add up to 5% to 7.5% of the sample.

From a lookup of the germline V gene, CDR1 and CDR2 are SGHRS and YFSETQ. V sheds 0 bases and J sheds 5 bases, leaving 11 bases between their ends. Spanning cysteine to phenylalanine, the CDR3 consists of 14 amino acids. Only CDR3 DNA is held: 42 bases, read in frame from base 1. Sample time point, as interpreted from the label and publication: baseline before first vaccination. Vaccinee samples were obtained from the UK trials COV001 and COV002, which included a single-blind randomized controlled phase 2/3 trial of AZD1222 (ChAdOx1 nCoV-19) in healthy adults. Trial participant PBMC samples were collected at day 0 and day 28 after the second dose for TCRbeta chain sequencing. The data were obtained in a study of T cell responses to AZD1222 COVID-19 vaccine (dated by TCRdb to the early 2020s). Some background on the complete study: AZD1222 recipients with second doses at about 4 weeks or about 12 weeks were pooled, because spike-specific TCR depth and breadth did not differ between schedules. TCR sequencing was performed for 230 to 250 trial participants, of whom about 200 were given two doses of AZD1222 and roughly 25 were given two doses of MenACWY control vaccine. Trial participants were enrolled into age subgroups of 18-55, 56-69 and 70-plus years, which contained 148, 28 and 57 TCR-sequenced participants, respectively. Study-wide findings and limitations: Reportedly, close to half of the unique spike-specific TCRs recognized epitopes lying outside the regions that are mutated in the B.1.351 and B.1.1.7 variants. Participants were mostly white British, with more females than males. The authors suggested clonal diversity may have been underestimated. The 56-69-year group was small, and its depth increase did not reach significance, likely because of low power. CD4 TCRs associated with the vaccine covered the entire spike protein, and the dominant responses were in regions 160-218 and 743-854. Spike-specific TCR breadth and depth rose significantly after two AZD1222 doses compared with day 0 and with MenACWY recipients. Conclusions about previously exposed vaccinees are limited because only five to seven AZD1222 recipients were SARS-CoV-2 seropositive at baseline. Because no samples from the day 14 peak response were available, repertoires could be characterized only after the peak T cell response.

This sequence originates from an adult in good health. The rearrangement combines TRBV5-1 with TRBJ2-5, with the D call tentatively TRBD1 or TRBD2, each fitting 5 bases. Source: peripheral blood, taken on day 0 of AZD1222 vaccination. The encoded CDR3 is CASSLGQTGETQYF. The DNA is as follows: TGCGCCAGCAGCTTGGGACAGACGGGGGAGACCCAGTACTTC.